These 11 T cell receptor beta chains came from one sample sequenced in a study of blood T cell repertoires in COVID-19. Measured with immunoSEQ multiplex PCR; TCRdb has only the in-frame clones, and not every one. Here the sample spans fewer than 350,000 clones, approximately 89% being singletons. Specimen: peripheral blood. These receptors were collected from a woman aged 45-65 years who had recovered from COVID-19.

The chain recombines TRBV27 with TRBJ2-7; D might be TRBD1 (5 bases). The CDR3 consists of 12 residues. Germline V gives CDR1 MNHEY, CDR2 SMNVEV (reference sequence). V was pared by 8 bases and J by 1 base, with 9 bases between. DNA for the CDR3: TGTGCCAGCCCCGACAGATCCTACGAGCAGTACTTC. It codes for CASPDRSYEQYF.

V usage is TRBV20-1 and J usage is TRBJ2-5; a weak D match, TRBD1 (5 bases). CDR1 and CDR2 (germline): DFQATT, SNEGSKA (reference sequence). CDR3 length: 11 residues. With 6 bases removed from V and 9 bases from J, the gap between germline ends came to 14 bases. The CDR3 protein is CSAKGAAAQYF. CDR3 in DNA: TGCAGTGCAAAAGGGGCCGCGGCCCAGTACTTC.

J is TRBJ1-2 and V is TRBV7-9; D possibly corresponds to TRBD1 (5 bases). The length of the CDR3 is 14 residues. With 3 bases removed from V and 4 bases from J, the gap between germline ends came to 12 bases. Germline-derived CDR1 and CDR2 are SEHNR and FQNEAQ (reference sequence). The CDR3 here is CASSFAGGSYGYTF. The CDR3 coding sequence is TGTGCCAGCAGCTTTGCGGGGGGAAGCTATGGCTACACCTTC.

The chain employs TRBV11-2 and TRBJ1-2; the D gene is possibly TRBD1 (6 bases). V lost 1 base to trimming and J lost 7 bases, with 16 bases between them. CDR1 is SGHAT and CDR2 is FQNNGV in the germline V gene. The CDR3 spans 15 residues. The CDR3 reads CASSLVLRGHGGYTF. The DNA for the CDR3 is TGTGCCAGCAGCTTAGTGCTCAGGGGTCATGGTGGCTACACCTTC.

CDR3 DNA sequence: TGTGCCCTCGGGACAGCTAGCACAGATACGCAGTATTTT. It translates to CALGTASTDTQYF. J is TRBJ2-3 and V is TRBV28; 7 bases align to TRBD1. CDR1 and CDR2 from the germline V gene are MDHEN and SYDVKM. The CDR3 consists of 13 residues. The trim removed 11 bases at V and 0 bases at J, leaving 5 bases unmatched.

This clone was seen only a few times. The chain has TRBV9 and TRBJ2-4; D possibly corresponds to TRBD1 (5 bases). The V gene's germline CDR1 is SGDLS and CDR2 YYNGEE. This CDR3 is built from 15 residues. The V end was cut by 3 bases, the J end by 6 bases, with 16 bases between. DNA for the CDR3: TGTGCCAGCAGCGCTTACATCACTCAGGGAAACATTCAGTACTTC. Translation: CASSAYITQGNIQYF.

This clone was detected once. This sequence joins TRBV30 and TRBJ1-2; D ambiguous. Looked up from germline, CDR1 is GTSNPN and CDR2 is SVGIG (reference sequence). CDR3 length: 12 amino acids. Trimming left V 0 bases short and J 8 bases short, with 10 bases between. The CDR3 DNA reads TGTGCCTGGAGTGTAGGGAGTAAAGGCTACACCTTC. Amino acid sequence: CAWSVGSKGYTF.

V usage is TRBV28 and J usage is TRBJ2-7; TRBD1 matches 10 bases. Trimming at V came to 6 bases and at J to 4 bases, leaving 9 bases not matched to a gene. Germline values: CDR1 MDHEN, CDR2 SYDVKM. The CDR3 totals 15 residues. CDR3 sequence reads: CASRLAGTGEYEQYF. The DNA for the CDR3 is TGTGCCAGCAGACTTGCCGGGACAGGGGAATACGAGCAGTACTTC.

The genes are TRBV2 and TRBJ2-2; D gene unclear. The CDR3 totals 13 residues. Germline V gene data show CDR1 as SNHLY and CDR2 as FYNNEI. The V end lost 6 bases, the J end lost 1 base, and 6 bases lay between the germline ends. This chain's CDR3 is CASRTGNTGELFF. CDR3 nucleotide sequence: TGTGCCAGCAGGACGGGGAACACCGGGGAGCTGTTTTTT.

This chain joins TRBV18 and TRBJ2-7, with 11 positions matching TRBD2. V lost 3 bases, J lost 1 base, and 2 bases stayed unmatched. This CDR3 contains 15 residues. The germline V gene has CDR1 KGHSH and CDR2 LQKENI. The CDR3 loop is CASSPSSGRSYEQYF. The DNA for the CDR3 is TGTGCCAGCTCACCTTCTAGCGGGAGGTCCTACGAGCAGTACTTC.

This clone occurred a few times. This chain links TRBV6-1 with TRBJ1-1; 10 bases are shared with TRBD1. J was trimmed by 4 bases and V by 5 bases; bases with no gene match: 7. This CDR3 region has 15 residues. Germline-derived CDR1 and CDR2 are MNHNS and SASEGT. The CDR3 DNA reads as TGTGCCAGCAGTTTGACAGGGGGCTTAGTCACTGAAGCTTTCTTT. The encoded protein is CASSLTGGLVTEAFF.